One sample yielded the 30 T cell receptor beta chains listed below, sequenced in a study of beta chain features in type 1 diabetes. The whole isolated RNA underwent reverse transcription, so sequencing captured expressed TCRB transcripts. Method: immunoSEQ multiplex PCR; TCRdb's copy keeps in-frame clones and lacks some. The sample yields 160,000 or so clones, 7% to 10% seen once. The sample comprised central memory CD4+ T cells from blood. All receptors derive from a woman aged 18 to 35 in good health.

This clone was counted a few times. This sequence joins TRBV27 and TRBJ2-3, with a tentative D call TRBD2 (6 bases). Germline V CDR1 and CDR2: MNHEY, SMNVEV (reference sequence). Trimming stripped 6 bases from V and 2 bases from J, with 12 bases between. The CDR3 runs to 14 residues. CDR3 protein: CASRTTRITDTQYF. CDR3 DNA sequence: TGTGCCAGCAGGACGACTAGGATCACAGATACGCAGTATTTT.

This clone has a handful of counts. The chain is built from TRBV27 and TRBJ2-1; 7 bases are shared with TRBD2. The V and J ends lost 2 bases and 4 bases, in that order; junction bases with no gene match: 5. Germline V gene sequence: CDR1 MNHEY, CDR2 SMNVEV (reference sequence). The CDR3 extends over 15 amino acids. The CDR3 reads CASSLAGAFYNEQFF. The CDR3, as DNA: TGTGCCAGCAGTTTAGCGGGAGCGTTTTACAATGAGCAGTTCTTC.

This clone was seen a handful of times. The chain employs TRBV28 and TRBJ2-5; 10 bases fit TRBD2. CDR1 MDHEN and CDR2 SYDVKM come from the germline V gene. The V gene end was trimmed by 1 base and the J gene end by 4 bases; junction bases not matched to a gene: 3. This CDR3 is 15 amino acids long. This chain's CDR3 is CASSLSLAGVETQYF. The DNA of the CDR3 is TGTGCCAGCAGTTTATCCCTAGCGGGGGTAGAGACCCAGTACTTC.

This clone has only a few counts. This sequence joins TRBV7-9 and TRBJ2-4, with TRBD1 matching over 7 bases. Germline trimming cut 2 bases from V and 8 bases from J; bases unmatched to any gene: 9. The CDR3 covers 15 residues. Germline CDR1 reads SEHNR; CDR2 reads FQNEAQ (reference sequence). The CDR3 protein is CASSLTRQGKDIQYF. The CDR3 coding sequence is TGTGCCAGCAGCTTAACGAGACAGGGAAAAGACATTCAGTACTTC. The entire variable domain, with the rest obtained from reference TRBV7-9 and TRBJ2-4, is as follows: DTGVSQNPRHKITKRGQNVTFRCDPISEHNRLYWYRQTLGQGPEFLTYFQNEAQLEKSRLLSDRFSAERPKGSFSTLEIQRTEQGDSAMYLCASSLTRQGKDIQYFGAGTRLSVL.

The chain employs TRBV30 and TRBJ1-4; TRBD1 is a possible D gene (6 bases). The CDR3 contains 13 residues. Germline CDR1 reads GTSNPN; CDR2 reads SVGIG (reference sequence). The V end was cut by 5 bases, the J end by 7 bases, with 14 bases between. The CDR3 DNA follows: TGTGCCTGGGATCAGGGGTTTGGTGAAAAACTGTTTTTT. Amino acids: CAWDQGFGEKLFF. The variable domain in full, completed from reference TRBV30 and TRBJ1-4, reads SQTIHQWPATLVQPVGSPLSLECTVEGTSNPNLYWYRQAAGRGLQLLFYSVGIGQISSEVPQNLSASRPQDRQFILSSKKLLLSDSGFYLCAWDQGFGEKLFFGSGTQLSVL.

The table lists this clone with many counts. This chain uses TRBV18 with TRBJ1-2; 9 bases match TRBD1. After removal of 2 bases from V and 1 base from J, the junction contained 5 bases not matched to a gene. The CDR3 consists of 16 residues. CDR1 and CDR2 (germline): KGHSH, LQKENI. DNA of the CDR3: TGTGCCAGCTCACCAGAGGGACAGGGTGGTAACTATGGCTACACCTTC. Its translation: CASSPEGQGGNYGYTF.

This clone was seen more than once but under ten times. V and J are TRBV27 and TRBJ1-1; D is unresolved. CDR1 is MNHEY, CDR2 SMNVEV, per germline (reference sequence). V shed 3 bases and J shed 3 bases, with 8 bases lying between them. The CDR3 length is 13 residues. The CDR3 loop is CASSLQQDTEAFF. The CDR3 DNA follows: TGTGCCAGCAGTTTGCAGCAGGACACTGAAGCTTTCTTT.

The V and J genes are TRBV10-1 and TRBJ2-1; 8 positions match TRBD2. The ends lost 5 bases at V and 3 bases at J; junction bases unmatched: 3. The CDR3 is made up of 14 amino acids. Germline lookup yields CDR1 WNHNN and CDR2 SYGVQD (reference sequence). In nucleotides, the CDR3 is TGCGCCAGCAGTTCGAGCGGGAGCTACAATGAGCAGTTCTTC. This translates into CASSSSGSYNEQFF.

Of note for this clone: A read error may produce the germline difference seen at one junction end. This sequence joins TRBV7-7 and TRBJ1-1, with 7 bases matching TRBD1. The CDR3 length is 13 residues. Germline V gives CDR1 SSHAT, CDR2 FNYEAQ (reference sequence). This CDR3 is CASSPLGQFEAFF. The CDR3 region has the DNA TGTGCTAGCAGCCCCCTGGGACAGTTTGAAGCTTTCTTT.

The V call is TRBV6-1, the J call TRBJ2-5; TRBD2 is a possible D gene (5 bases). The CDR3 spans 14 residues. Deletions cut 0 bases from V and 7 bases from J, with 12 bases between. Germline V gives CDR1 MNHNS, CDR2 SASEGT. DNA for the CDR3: TGTGCCAGCAGTGAAGCGCGTATGGCGGGGACCCAGTACTTC. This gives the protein CASSEARMAGTQYF.

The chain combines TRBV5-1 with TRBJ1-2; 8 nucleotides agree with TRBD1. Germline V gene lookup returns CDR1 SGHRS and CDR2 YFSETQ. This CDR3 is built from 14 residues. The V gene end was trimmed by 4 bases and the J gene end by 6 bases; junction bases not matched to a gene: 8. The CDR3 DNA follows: TGCGCCAGCAGCCTCGACAGGGGTGTGCATGGCTACACCTTC. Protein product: CASSLDRGVHGYTF. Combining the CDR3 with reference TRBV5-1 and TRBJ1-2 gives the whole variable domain KAGVTQTPRYLIKTRGQQVTLSCSPISGHRSVSWYQQTPGQGLQFLFEYFSETQRNKGNFPGRFSGRQFSNSRSEMNVSTLELGDSALYLCASSLDRGVHGYTFGSGTRLTVV.

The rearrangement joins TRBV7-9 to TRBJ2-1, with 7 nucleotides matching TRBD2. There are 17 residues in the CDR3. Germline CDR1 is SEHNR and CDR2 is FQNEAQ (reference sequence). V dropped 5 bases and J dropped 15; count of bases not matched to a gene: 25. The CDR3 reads CASSPLPLGLAGGRSFF. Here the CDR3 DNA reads TGTGCCAGCAGCCCCCTCCCCCTGGGGCTAGCCGGGGGGAGGTCGTTCTTC. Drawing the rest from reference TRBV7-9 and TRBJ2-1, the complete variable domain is DTGVSQNPRHKITKRGQNVTFRCDPISEHNRLYWYRQTLGQGPEFLTYFQNEAQLEKSRLLSDRFSAERPKGSFSTLEIQRTEQGDSAMYLCASSPLPLGLAGGRSFFGPGTRLTVL.

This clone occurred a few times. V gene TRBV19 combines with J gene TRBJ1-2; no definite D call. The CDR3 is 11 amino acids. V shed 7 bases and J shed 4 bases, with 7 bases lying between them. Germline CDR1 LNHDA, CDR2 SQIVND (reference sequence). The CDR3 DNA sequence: TGTGCCAGTACTAACAGCTATGGCTACACCTTC. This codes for CASTNSYGYTF. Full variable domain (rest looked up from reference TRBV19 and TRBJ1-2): DGGITQSPKYLFRKEGQNVTLSCEQNLNHDAMYWYRQDPGQGLRLIYYSQIVNDFQKGDIAEGYSVSREKKESFPLTVTSAQKNPTAFYLCASTNSYGYTFGSGTRLTVV.

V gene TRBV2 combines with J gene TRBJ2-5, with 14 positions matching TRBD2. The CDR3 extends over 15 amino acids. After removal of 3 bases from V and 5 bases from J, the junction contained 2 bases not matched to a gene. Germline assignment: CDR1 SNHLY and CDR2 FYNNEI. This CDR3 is CASSDRLAGGETQYF. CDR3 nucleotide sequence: TGTGCCAGCAGTGACCGACTAGCGGGGGGGGAGACCCAGTACTTC. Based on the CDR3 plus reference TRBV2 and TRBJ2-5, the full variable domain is EPEVTQTPSHQVTQMGQEVILRCVPISNHLYFYWYRQILGQKVEFLVSFYNNEISEKSEIFDDQFSVERPDGSNFTLKIRSTKLEDSAMYFCASSDRLAGGETQYFGPGTRLLVL.

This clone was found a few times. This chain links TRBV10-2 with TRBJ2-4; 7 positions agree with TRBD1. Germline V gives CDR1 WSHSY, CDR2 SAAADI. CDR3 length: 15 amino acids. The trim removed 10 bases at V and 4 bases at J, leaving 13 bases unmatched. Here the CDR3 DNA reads TGCGCCATCCCTTCCGACGACAGGGAGAAAAACATTCAGTACTTC. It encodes CAIPSDDREKNIQYF.

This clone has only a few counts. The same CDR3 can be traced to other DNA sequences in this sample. The CDR3 nucleotides are TGTGCCAGCAGTGAAGGTCCCCCAGACAGGGCGGGCTATGGCTACACCTTC. Translation: CASSEGPPDRAGYGYTF. This chain joins TRBV6-1 and TRBJ1-2, with 7 bases that match TRBD1. Germline values: CDR1 MNHNS, CDR2 SASEGT. This CDR3 has 17 residues. V lost 1 base to trimming and J lost 4 bases; unmatched junction nucleotides: 12.

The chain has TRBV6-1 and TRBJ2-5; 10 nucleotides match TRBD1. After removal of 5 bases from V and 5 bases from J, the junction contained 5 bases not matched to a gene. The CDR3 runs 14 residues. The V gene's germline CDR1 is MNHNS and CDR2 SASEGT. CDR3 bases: TGTGCCAGCAGTTCGGACAGGGGGACGGAGACCCAGTACTTC. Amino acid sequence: CASSSDRGTETQYF.

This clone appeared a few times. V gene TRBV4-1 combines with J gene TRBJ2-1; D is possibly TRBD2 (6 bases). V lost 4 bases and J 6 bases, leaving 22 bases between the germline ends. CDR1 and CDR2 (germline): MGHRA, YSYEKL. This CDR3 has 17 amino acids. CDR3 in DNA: TGCGCCAGCAGCCTATTTCCCGGGACTGCAGTGTCCAATGAGCAGTTCTTC. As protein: CASSLFPGTAVSNEQFF.

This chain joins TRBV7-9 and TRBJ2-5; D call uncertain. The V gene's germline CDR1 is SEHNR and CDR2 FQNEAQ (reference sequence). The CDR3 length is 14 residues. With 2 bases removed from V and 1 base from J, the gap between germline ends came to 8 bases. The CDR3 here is CASSLQSSQETQYF. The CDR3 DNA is TGTGCCAGCAGCTTACAGTCTTCCCAAGAGACCCAGTACTTC.

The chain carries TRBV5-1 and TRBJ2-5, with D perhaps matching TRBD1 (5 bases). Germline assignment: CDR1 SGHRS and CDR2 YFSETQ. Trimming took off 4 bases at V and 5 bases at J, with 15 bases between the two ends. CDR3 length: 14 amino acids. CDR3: CASSPRTAGETQYF. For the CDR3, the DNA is TGCGCCAGCAGCCCAAGGACCGCAGGGGAGACCCAGTACTTC.

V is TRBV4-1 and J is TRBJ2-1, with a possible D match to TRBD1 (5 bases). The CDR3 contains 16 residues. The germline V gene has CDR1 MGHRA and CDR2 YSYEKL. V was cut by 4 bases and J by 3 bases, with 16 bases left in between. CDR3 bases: TGCGCCAGCAGCCTACCAGGGCGTACCCTCTACAATGAGCAGTTCTTC. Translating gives CASSLPGRTLYNEQFF.

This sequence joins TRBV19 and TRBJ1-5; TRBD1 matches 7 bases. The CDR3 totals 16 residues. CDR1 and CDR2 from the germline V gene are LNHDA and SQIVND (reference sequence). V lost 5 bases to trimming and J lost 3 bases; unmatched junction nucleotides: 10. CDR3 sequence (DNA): TGTGCCAGTAGTCCTACACCACAGGGGTTCAATCAGCCCCAGCATTTT. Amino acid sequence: CASSPTPQGFNQPQHF.

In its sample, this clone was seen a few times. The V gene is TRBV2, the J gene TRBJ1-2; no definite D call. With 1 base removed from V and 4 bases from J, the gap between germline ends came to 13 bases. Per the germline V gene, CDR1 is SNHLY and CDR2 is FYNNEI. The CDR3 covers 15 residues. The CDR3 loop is CASSEERPELYGYTF. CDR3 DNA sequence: TGTGCCAGCAGTGAAGAGAGGCCAGAGCTCTATGGCTACACCTTC.

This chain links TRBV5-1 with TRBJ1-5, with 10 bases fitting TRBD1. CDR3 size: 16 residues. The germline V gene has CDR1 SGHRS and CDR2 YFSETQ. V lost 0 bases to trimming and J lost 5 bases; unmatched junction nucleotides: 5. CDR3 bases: TGCGCCAGCAGCTTGGAGGGGACAGGGGAAGATCAGCCCCAGCATTTT. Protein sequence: CASSLEGTGEDQPQHF.

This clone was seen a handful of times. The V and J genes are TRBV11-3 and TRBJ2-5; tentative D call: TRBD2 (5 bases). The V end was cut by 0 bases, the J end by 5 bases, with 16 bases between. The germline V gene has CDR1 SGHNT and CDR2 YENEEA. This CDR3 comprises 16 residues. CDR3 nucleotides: TGTGCCAGCAGCTTAGAAATGAGGGAGCCGCAGGAGACCCAGTACTTC. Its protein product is CASSLEMREPQETQYF.

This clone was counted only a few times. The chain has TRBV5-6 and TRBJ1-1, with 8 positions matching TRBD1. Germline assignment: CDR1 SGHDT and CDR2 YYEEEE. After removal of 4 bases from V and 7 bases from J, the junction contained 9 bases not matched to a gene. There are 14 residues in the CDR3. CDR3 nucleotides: TGTGCCAGCAGCGCAGGACAGGGCTGGGGTGAAGCTTTCTTT. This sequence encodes CASSAGQGWGEAFF.

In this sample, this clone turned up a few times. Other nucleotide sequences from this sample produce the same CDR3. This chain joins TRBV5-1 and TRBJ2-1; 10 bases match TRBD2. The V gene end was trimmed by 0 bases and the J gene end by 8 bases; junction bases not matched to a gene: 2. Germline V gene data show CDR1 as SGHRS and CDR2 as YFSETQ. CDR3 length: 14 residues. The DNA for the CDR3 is TGCGCCAGCAGCTTGGAAGCGGGGGGGGATGAGCAGTTCTTC. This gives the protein CASSLEAGGDEQFF.

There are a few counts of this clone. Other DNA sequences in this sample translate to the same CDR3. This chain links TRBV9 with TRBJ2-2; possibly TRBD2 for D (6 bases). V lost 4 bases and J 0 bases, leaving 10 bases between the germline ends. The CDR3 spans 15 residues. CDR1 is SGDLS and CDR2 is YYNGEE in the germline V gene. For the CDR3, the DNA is TGTGCCAGCAGCTCCGGGGGAGCGAACACCGGGGAGCTGTTTTTT. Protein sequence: CASSSGGANTGELFF.

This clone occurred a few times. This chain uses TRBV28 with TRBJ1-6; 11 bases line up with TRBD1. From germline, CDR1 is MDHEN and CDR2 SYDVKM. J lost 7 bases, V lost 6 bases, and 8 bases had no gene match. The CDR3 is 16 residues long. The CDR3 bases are TGTGCCAGCAGCCTTCGGACAGGGGGCGTCAATTCACCCCTCCACTTT. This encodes CASSLRTGGVNSPLHF.

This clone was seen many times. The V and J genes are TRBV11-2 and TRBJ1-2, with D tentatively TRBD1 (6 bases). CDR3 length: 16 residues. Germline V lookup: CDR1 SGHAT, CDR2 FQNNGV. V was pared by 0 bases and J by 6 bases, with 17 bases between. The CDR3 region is CASSLDWGGAAHGYTF. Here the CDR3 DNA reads TGTGCCAGCAGCTTAGATTGGGGGGGGGCCGCTCATGGCTACACCTTC. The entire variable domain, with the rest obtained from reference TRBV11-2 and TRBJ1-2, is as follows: EAGVAQSPRYKIIEKRQSVAFWCNPISGHATLYWYQQILGQGPKLLIQFQNNGVVDDSQLPKDRFSAERLKGVDSTLKIQPAKLEDSAVYLCASSLDWGGAAHGYTFGSGTRLTVV.